These 9 T cell receptor beta chains were all obtained from the same sample, sequenced in a study of beta chain features in type 1 diabetes. Expressed TCRB transcripts were sequenced because the isolated RNA had all been reverse transcribed beforehand. Only in-frame clones appear in the TCRdb table, and some are missing; sequencing was by immunoSEQ multiplex PCR. The table lists some 640,000 clones, more than 13% of them singletons. Study results and limitations: Among patients with Type 1 diabetes, TCRB CDR3s were moderately but significantly shorter in every one of the four CD4+ subsets.

These receptors have no known antigen. Material for sequencing was naive CD4+ T cells from blood. The source of these receptors is a young man with type 1 diabetes.

This clone was detected a few times. The sample has other DNA sequences that encode this CDR3 too. This chain joins TRBV4-1 and TRBJ2-1, with D perhaps TRBD2 (5 bases). V dropped 1 base and J dropped 8 bases, with 24 bases sitting between them. The CDR3 is 18 amino acids. The germline gives CDR1 MGHRA, CDR2 YSYEKL. This CDR3 reads CASSQVGREGRVGDEQFF. CDR3 in DNA: TGCGCCAGCAGCCAAGTTGGGCGAGAGGGTCGAGTTGGGGATGAGCAGTTCTTC.

This clone occurred a few times. This chain links TRBV5-6 with TRBJ2-1, with D possibly TRBD1 on 6 matching bases. CDR3 length equals 18 residues. Germline V gives CDR1 SGHDT, CDR2 YYEEEE. Trimming left V 3 bases short and J 0 bases short, with 19 bases between. The CDR3 DNA reads TGTGCCAGCAGCTCCACTAGGGATGGGACAAGCTCCTACAATGAGCAGTTCTTC. It is translated as CASSSTRDGTSSYNEQFF.

This clone was observed a handful of times. The chain combines TRBV7-2 with TRBJ2-5; 10 nucleotides match TRBD2. Trimming took 4 bases from V and 4 from J; bases not matched to a gene: 6. CDR3 length equals 15 residues. Per the germline V gene, CDR1 is SGHTA and CDR2 is FQGNSA. In DNA form, the CDR3 reads TGTGCCAGCAGCTCCGGGGTAGCGGGAGGAGAGACCCAGTACTTC. It encodes CASSSGVAGGETQYF.

The chain has TRBV2 and TRBJ2-5, with D maybe TRBD1 (6 bases). Trimming left V 9 bases short and J 5 bases short, with 19 bases between. CDR1 SNHLY and CDR2 FYNNEI come from the germline V gene. This CDR3 comprises 14 residues. The CDR3 here is CASPPQGFQETQYF. CDR3 DNA sequence: TGTGCCAGTCCACCCCAGGGGTTTCAGGAGACCCAGTACTTC.

This clone has a handful of counts. Other DNA sequences in this specimen translate into the identical CDR3. The rearrangement joins TRBV29-1 to TRBJ2-5; 7 positions match TRBD1. The CDR3 is made up of 13 amino acids. The V segment lost 7 bases and the J segment 2 bases; nucleotides outside the gene matches: 7. Germline loops: CDR1 SQVTM, CDR2 ANQGSEA. The CDR3 DNA reads TGCAGCGAACGAAGGGGGCTTCAAGAGACCCAGTACTTC. Translating gives CSERRGLQETQYF. The full variable domain, in which reference TRBV29-1 and TRBJ2-5 provide the parts outside the CDR3, is SAVISQKPSRDICQRGTSLTIQCQVDSQVTMMFWYRQQPGQSLTLIATANQGSEATYESGFVIDKFPISRPNLTFSTLTVSNMSPEDSSIYLCSERRGLQETQYFGPGTRLLVL.

The V and J genes are TRBV30 and TRBJ1-3, with D perhaps matching TRBD1 (5 bases). From germline, CDR1 is GTSNPN and CDR2 SVGIG (reference sequence). Trimming pared 8 bases from V and 0 bases from J, leaving 11 bases between. CDR3 length: 13 residues. CDR3 sequence: CAGDSVSGNTIYF. The CDR3, as DNA: TGTGCCGGAGACAGCGTCTCTGGAAACACCATATATTTT.

The chain links TRBV20-1 to TRBJ2-7; no reliable D call. The CDR3 is 11 amino acids. The V and J ends lost 6 bases and 1 base respectively, with 7 bases between them. CDR1 DFQATT and CDR2 SNEGSKA come from the germline V gene (reference sequence). CDR3 nucleotide sequence: TGCAGTGCGAAGCAGTCCTACGAGCAGTACTTC. Its protein product is CSAKQSYEQYF.

This clone was detected a few times. The chain has TRBV30 and TRBJ2-5, with a weak D call TRBD2 (7 bases). The V end lost 2 bases, the J end lost 5 bases, and 18 bases lay between the germline ends. Germline V lookup: CDR1 GTSNPN, CDR2 SVGIG (reference sequence). The CDR3 spans 15 residues. The CDR3 region has the DNA TGTGCCTGGAGTCCCCGCGGGGGCGGCGGGGAGACCCAGTACTTC. As protein: CAWSPRGGGGETQYF.

This chain joins TRBV7-2 and TRBJ1-2, with unresolved D. V lost 2 bases to trimming and J lost 0 bases, with 1 base between them. Germline values: CDR1 SGHTA, CDR2 FQGNSA. CDR3 length: 12 amino acids. Here the CDR3 reads CASSLPNYGYTF. For the CDR3, the DNA is TGTGCCAGCAGCTTACCTAACTATGGCTACACCTTC.